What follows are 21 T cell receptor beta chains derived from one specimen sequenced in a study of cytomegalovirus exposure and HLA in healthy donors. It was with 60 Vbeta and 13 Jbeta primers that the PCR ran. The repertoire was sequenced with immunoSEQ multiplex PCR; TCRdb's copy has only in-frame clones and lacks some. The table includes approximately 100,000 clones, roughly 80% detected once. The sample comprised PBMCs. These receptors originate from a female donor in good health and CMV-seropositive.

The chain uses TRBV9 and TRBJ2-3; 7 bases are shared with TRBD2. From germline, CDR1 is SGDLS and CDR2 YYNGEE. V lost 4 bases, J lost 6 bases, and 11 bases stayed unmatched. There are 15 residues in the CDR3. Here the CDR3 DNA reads TGTGCCAGCAGCCCGGGGACTACAGACCCGGATACGCAGTATTTT. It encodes CASSPGTTDPDTQYF.

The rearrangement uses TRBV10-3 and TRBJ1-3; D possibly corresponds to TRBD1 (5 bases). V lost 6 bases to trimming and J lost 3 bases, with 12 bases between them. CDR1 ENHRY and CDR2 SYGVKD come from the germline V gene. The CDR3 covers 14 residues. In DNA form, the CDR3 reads TGTGCCATCAGCGAGGGACTGTATGGAAACACCATATATTTT. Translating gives CAISEGLYGNTIYF.

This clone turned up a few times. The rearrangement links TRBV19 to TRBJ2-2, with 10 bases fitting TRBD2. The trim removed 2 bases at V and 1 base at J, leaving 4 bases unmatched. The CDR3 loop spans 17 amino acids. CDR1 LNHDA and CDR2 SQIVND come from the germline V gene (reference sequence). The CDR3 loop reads CASSISAGGQNTGELFF. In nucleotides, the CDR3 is TGTGCCAGTAGTATATCAGCGGGGGGGCAGAACACCGGGGAGCTGTTTTTT.

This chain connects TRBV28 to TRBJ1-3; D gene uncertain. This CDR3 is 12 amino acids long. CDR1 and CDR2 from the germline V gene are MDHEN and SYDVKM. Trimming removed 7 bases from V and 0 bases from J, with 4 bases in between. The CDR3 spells CASTVSGNTIYF. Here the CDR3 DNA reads TGTGCCAGCACAGTCTCTGGAAACACCATATATTTT. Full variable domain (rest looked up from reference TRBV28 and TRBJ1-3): DVKVTQSSRYLVKRTGEKVFLECVQDMDHENMFWYRQDPGLGLRLIYFSYDVKMKEKGDIPEGYSVSREKKERFSLILESASTNQTSMYLCASTVSGNTIYFGEGSWLTVV.

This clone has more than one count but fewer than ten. The CDR3 region has the DNA TGTGCCAGCAGTAGAGAAACAGGGGGCACTGAAGCTTTCTTT. Translated: CASSRETGGTEAFF. The rearrangement joins TRBV27 to TRBJ1-1; TRBD1 agrees at 8 bases. The CDR3 loop spans 14 amino acids. The germline CDR1 and CDR2 sequences are MNHEY and SMNVEV (reference sequence). The V gene end was trimmed by 5 bases and the J gene end by 4 bases; junction bases not matched to a gene: 6.

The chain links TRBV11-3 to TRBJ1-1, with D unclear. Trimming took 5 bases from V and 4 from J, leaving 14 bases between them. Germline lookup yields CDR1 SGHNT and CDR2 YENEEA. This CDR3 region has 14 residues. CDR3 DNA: TGTGCCAGCAGCCGCGGAGGGCCGTCCACTGAAGCTTTCTTT. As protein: CASSRGGPSTEAFF.

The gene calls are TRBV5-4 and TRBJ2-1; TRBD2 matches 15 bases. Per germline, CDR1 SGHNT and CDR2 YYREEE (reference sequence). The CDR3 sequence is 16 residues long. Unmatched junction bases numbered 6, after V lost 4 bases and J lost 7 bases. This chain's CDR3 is CASSPGGLAGGNEQFF. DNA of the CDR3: TGTGCCAGCAGCCCGGGGGGACTAGCGGGGGGAAATGAGCAGTTCTTC.

The CDR3 DNA is TGTGCCAGCAGTCAATCACAGGGTCTTCTTTATGGCTACACCTTC. Residues: CASSQSQGLLYGYTF. The chain couples TRBV28 to TRBJ1-2; D might be TRBD1 (6 bases). The CDR3 sequence is 15 residues long. Trimming removed 5 bases at V and 5 bases at J, with 18 bases between. Germline CDR1 and CDR2: MDHEN and SYDVKM.

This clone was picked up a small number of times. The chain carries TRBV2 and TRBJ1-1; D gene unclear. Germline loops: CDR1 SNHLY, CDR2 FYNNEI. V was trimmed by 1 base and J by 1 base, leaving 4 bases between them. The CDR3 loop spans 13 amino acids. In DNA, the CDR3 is TGTGCCAGCAGTGAAGACGGGAACACTGAAGCTTTCTTT. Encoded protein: CASSEDGNTEAFF.

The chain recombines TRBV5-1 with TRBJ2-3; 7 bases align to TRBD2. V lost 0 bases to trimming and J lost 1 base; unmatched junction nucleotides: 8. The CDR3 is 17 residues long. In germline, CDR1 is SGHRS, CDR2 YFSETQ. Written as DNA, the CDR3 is TGCGCCAGCAGCTTGGAAGGTAGTGCGGGGGGCACAGATACGCAGTATTTT. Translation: CASSLEGSAGGTDTQYF.

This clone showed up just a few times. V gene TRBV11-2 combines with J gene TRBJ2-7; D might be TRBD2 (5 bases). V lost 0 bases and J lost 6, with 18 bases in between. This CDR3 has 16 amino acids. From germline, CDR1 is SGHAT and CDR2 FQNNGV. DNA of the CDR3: TGTGCCAGCAGCTTAGATCAAGCTAGCCGGGCTCGCGAGCAGTACTTC. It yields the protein CASSLDQASRAREQYF.

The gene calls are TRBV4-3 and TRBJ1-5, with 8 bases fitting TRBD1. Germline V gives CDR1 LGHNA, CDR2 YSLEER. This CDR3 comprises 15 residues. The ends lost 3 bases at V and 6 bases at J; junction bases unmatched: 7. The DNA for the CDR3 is TGCGCCAGCAGCCATCGCAGGGGGCCGGGTCAGCCCCAGCATTTT. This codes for CASSHRRGPGQPQHF.

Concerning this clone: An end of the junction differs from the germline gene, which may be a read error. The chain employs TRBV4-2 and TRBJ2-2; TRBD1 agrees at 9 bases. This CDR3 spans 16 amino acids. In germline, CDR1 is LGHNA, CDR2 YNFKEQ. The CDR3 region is CASSHPGTGNAGELFF. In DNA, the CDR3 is TGTGCCAGCAGCCACCCCGGGACAGGGAACGCCGGGGAGCTGTTTTTT.

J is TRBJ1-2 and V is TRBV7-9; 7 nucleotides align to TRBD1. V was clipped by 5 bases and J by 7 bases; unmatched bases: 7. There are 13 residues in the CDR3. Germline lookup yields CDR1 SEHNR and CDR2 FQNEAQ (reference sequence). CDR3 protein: CASSKGAGGGYTF. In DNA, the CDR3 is TGTGCCAGCAGCAAGGGGGCAGGGGGTGGCTACACCTTC.

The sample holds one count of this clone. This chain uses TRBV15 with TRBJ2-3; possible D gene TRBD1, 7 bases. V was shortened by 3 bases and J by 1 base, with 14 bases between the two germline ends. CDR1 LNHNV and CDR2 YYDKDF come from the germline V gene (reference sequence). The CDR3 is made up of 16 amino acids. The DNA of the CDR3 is TGTGCCACCAGCAGGACTAGGGGGCGAGGCACAGATACGCAGTATTTT. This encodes CATSRTRGRGTDTQYF.

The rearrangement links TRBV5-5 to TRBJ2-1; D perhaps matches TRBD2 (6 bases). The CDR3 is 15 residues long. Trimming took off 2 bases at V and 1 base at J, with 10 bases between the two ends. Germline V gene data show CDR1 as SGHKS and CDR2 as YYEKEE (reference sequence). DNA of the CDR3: TGTGCCAGCAGCTTTTCCGGGGGTTCCTACAATGAGCAGTTCTTC. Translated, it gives CASSFSGGSYNEQFF. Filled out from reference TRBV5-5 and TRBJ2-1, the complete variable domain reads DAGVTQSPTHLIKTRGQQVTLRCSPISGHKSVSWYQQVLGQGPQFIFQYYEKEERGRGNFPDRFSARQFPNYSSELNVNALLLGDSALYLCASSFSGGSYNEQFFGPGTRLTVL.

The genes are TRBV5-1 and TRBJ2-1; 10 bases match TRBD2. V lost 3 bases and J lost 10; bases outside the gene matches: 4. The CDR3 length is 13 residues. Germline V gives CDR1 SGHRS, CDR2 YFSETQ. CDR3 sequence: CASSSSGGDEQFF. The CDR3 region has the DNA TGCGCCAGCAGCTCCAGCGGGGGGGACGAGCAGTTCTTC. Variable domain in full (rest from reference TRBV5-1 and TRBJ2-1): KAGVTQTPRYLIKTRGQQVTLSCSPISGHRSVSWYQQTPGQGLQFLFEYFSETQRNKGNFPGRFSGRQFSNSRSEMNVSTLELGDSALYLCASSSSGGDEQFFGPGTRLTVL.

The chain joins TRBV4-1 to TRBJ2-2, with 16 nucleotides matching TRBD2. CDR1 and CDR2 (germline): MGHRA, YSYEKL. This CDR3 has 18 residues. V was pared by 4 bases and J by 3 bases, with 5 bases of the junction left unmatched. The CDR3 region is CASSPKGLAGGDTGELFF. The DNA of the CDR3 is TGCGCCAGCAGCCCCAAGGGACTAGCGGGAGGGGACACCGGGGAGCTGTTTTTT.

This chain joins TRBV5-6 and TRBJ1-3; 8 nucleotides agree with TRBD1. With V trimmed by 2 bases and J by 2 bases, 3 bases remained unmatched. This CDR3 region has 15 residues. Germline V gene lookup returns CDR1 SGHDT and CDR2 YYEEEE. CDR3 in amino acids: CASSFQGAAGNTIYF. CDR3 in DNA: TGTGCCAGCAGCTTCCAGGGGGCGGCTGGAAACACCATATATTTT.

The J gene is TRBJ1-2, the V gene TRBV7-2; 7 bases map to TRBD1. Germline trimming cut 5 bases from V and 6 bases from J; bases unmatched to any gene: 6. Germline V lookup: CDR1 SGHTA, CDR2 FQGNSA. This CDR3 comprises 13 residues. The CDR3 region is CASSEQRGHGYTF. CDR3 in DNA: TGTGCCAGCAGCGAGCAGAGGGGGCATGGCTACACCTTC.

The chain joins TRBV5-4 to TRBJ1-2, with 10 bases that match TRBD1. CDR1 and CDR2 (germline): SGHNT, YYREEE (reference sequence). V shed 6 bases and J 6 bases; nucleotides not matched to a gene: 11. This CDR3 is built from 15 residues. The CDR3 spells CASIRLGGQGNGYTF. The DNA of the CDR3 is TGTGCCAGCATCCGATTGGGGGGACAGGGGAATGGCTACACCTTC.